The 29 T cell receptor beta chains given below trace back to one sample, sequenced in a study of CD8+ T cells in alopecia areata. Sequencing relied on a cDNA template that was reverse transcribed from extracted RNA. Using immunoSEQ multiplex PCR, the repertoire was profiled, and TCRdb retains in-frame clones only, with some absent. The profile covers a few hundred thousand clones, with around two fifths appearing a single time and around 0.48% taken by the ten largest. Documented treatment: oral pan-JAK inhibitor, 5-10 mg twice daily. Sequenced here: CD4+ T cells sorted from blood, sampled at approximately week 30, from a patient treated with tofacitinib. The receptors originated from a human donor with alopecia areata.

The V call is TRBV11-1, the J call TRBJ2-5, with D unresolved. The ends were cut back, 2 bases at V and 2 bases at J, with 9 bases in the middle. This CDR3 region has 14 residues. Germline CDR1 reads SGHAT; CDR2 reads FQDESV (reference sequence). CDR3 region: CASSLSEGQETQYF. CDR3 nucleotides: TGTGCCAGCAGCTTAAGCGAAGGACAAGAGACCCAGTACTTC.

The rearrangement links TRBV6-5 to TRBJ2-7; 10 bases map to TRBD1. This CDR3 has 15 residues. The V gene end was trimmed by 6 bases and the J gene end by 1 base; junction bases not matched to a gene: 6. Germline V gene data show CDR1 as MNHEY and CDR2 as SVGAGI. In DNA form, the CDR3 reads TGTGCCAGCAGGGGGTCGGGACAGGGGTCCTACGAGCAGTACTTC. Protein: CASRGSGQGSYEQYF.

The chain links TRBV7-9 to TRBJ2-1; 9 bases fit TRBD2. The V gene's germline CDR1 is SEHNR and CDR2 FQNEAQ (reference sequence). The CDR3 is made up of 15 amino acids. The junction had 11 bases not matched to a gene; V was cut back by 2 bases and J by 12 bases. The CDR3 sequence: CASSLSLREGPVQFF. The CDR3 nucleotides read TGTGCCAGCAGCTTAAGTCTGCGGGAGGGCCCGGTGCAGTTCTTC.

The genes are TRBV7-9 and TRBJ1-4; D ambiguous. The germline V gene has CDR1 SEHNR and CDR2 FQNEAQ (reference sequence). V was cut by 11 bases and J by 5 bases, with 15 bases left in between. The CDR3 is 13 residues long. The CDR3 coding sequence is TGTGCCCTCCGGACGGGCACCAATGAAAAACTGTTTTTT. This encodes CALRTGTNEKLFF.

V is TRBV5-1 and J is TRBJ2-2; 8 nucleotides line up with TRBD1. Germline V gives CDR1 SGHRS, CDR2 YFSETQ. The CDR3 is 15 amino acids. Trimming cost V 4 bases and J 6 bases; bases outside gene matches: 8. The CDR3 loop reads CASSPQGVQAGELFF. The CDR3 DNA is TGCGCCAGCAGCCCACAGGGGGTTCAAGCCGGGGAGCTGTTTTTT.

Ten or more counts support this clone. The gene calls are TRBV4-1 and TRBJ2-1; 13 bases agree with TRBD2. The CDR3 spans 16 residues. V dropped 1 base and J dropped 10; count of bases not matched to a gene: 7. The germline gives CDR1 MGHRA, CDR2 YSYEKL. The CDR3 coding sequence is TGCGCCAGCAGCCAAGTAGATATGGGACTAGCGGGAGAGCAGTTCTTC. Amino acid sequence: CASSQVDMGLAGEQFF.

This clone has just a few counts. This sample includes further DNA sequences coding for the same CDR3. DNA of the CDR3: TGTGCCAGCTCACCACTCGGAGAGACCCAGTACTTC. Translated, it gives CASSPLGETQYF. J is TRBJ2-5 and V is TRBV18; D gene uncertain. The V end lost 1 base, the J end lost 4 bases, and 4 bases lay between the germline ends. This CDR3 spans 12 amino acids. CDR1 and CDR2 from the germline V gene are KGHSH and LQKENI.

Here the CDR3 DNA reads TGCGCCACCCGCGGAGGGCAAGGGAAACTGTTTTTT. It specifies CATRGGQGKLFF. The chain combines TRBV5-1 with TRBJ1-4, with D uncertain. CDR3 length equals 12 residues. Germline V gives CDR1 SGHRS, CDR2 YFSETQ. Trimming left V 9 bases short and J 11 bases short, with 17 bases between.

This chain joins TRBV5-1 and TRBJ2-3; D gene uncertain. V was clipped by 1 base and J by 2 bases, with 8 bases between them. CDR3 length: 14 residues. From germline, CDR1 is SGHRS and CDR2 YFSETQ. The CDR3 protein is CASSLTPYTDTQYF. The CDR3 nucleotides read TGCGCCAGCAGCTTGACGCCTTACACAGATACGCAGTATTTT.

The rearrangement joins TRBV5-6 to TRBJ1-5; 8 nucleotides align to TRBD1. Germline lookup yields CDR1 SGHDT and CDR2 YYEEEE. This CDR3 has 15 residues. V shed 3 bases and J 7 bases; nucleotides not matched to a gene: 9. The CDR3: CASSSHKGQAQPQHF. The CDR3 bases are TGTGCCAGCAGCTCCCACAAGGGACAGGCACAGCCCCAGCATTTT.

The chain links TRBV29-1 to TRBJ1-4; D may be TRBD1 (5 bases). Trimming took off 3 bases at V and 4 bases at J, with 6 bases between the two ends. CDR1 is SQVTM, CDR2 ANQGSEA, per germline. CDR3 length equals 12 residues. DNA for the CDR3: TGCAGCGTTGACAGGGATAATGAAAAACTGTTTTTT. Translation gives CSVDRDNEKLFF.

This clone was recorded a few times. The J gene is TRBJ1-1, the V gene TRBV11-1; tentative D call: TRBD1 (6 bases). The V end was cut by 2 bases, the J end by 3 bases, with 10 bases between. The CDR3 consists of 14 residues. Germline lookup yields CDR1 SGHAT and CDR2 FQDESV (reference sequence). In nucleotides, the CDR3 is TGTGCCAGCAGCTTAAGAACAGGGCACACTGAAGCTTTCTTT. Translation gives CASSLRTGHTEAFF.

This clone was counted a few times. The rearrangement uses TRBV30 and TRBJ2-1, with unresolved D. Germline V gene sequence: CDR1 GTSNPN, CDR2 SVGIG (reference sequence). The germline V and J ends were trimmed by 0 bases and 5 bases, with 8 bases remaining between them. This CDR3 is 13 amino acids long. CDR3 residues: CAWSVALNNEQFF. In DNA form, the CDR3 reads TGTGCCTGGAGTGTAGCTTTAAACAATGAGCAGTTCTTC.

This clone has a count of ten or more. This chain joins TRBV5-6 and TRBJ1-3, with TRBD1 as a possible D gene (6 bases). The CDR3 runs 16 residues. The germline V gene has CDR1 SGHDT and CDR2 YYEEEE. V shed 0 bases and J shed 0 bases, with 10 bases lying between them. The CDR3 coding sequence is TGTGCCAGCAGCTTGGAGCCGGACAGCTCTGGAAACACCATATATTTT. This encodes CASSLEPDSSGNTIYF.

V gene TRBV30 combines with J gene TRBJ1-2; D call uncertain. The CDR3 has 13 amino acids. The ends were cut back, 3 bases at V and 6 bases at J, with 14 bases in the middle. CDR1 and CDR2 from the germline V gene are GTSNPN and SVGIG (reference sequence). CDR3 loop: CAWRAREFHGYTF. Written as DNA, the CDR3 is TGTGCCTGGAGGGCTAGGGAATTCCATGGCTACACCTTC.

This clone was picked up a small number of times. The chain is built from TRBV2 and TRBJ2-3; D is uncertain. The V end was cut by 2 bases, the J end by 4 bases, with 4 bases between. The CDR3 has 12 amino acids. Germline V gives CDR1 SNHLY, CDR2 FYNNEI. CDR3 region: CASSEISDTQYF. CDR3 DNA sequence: TGTGCCAGCAGTGAAATCTCAGATACGCAGTATTTT.

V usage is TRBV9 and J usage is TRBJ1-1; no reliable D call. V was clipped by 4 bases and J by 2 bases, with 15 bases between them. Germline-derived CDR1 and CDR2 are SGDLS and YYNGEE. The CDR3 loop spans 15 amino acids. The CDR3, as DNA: TGTGCCAGCAGCCCCAACACCCGGCCTAACACTGAAGCTTTCTTT. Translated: CASSPNTRPNTEAFF.

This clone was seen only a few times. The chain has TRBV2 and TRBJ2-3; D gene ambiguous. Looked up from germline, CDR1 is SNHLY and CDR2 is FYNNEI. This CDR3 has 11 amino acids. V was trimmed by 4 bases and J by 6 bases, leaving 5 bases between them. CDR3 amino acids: CASSGFDTQYF. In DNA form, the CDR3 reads TGTGCCAGCAGTGGTTTTGATACGCAGTATTTT.

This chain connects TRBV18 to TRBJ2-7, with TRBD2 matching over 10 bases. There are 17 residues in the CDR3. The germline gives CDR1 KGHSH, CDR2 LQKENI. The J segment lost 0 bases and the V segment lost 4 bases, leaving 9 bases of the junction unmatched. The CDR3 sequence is CASSQIPTSGFSYEQYF. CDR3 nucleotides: TGTGCCAGCTCACAAATACCGACTAGCGGGTTCTCCTACGAGCAGTACTTC.

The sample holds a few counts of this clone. CDR3 DNA: TGTGCCAGCAGCGAACCCGGGACTAGGGTTCGGGGAAGCTCTGGGGCCAACGTCCTGACTTTC. Residues: CASSEPGTRVRGSSGANVLTF. The chain has TRBV7-3 and TRBJ2-6, with 8 nucleotides matching TRBD2. The germline CDR1 and CDR2 sequences are SGHTA and FQGTGA. V dropped 5 bases and J dropped 0; count of bases not matched to a gene: 18. This CDR3 is built from 21 residues.

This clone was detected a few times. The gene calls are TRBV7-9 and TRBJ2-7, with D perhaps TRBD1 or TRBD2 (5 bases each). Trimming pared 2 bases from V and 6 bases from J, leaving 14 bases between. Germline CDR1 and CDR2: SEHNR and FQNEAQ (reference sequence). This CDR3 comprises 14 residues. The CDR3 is CASSLPREGSEQYF. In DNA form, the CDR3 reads TGTGCCAGCAGCTTACCTAGAGAGGGGAGCGAGCAGTACTTC.

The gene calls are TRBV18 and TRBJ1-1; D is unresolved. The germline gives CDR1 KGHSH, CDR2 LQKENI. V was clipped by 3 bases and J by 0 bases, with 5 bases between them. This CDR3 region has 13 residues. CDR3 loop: CASSPVVNTEAFF. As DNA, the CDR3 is TGTGCCAGCTCACCGGTAGTGAACACTGAAGCTTTCTTT.

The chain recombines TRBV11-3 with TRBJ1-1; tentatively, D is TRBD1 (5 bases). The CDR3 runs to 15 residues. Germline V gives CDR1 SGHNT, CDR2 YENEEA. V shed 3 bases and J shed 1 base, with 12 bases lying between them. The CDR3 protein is CASSFGASGNTEAFF. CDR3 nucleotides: TGTGCCAGCAGCTTTGGGGCGTCGGGGAACACTGAAGCTTTCTTT.

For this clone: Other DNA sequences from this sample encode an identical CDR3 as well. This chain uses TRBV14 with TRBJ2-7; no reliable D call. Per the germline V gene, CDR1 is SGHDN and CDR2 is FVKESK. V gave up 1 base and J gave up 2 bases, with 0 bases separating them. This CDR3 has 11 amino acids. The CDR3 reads CASSQAYEQYF. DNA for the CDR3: TGTGCCAGCAGCCAAGCCTACGAGCAGTACTTC.

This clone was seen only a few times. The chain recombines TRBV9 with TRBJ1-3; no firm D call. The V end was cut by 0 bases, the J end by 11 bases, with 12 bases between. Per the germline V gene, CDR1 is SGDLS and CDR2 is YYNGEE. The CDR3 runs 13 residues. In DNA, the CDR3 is TGTGCCAGCAGCGTAGATCGACGTACTGCCATATATTTT. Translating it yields CASSVDRRTAIYF.

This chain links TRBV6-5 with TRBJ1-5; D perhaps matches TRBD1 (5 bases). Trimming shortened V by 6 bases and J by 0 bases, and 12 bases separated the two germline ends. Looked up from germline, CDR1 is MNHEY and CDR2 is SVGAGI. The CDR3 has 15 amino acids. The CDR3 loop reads CASSVGQYSNQPQHF. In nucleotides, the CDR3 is TGTGCCAGCAGCGTCGGACAATATAGCAATCAGCCCCAGCATTTT.

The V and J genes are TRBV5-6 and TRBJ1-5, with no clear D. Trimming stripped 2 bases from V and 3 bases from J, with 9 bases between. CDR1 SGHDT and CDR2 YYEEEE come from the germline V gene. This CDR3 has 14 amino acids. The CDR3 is CASSLGRANQPQHF. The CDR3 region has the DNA TGTGCCAGCAGCTTAGGGCGGGCCAATCAGCCCCAGCATTTT.

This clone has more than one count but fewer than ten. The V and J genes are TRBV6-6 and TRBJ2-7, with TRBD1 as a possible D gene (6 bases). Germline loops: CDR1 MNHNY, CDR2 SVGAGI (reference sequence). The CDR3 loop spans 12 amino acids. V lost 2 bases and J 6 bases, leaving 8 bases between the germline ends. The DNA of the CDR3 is TGTGCCAGCAGTTACCCGACAGGCGAGCAGTACTTC. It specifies CASSYPTGEQYF.

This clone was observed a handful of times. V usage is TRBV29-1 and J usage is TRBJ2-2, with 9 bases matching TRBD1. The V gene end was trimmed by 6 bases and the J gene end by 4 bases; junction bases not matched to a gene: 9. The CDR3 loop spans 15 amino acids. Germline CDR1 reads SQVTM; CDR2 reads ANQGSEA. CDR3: CSVESRDRATGELFF. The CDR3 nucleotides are TGCAGCGTAGAGTCCCGGGACAGGGCCACCGGGGAGCTGTTTTTT.